A single count supports the clone carrying this T cell receptor beta chain. This sample is part of a study of CD8 T cells in Susac syndrome. As for the study in general: Susac syndrome patients were untreated, on corticosteroids with some adding intravenous immunoglobulin, or on intravenous immunoglobulin only.

RNA, at roughly 0.45 to 1 ug, was reverse transcribed with random hexamers. Using its own MiXCR run on the immunoSEQ multiplex PCR reads, TCRdb lists one record per CDR3 protein. The data show over 120,000 distinct CDR3 sequences, roughly 94% seen once. This CDR3 has 15 residues. Germline V gives CDR1 LGHDT, CDR2 YNNKEL (reference sequence). V lost 1 base, J lost 5 bases, and 1 base stayed unmatched. Sequencing used CD4+ T cells from PBMCs. This chain connects TRBV3-1 to TRBJ2-5, with 13 bases fitting TRBD2. This TCR was sampled from a human donor with Susac syndrome. This CDR3 is CASSQGTSGGETQYF. CDR3 DNA sequence: TGTGCCAGCAGCCAAGGGACTAGCGGGGGCGAGACCCAGTACTTC.